The text below deals with one TCR beta chain. The target antigen is unknown. This sample is part of a study of Ad26.COV2.S vaccination and SARS-CoV-2 variants. About the study: Participants got Ad26.COV2.S intramuscularly, once or twice 56 days apart.

The CDR3 length is 13 residues. Trimming stripped 3 bases from V and 6 bases from J, with 11 bases between. The germline V gene encodes CDR1 DFQATT and CDR2 SNEGSKA (reference sequence). Study-level findings and limits: Following vaccination, spike-specific CD8+ and CD4+ T cell responses reportedly exhibited substantial breadth.

Treatment here: 19 received Ad26.COV2.S at low or high dose, single or two shots; about 5 received placebo; per-sample allocation not given. Day 63 after the first vaccine or placebo injection was the time point for sampling. Produced via immunoSEQ multiplex PCR; TCRdb's table is partial and in-frame only. The sample has roughly 400,000 clones, over 75% seen once. The TCR was taken from a person between 18 and 59 years old who received the Ad26.COV2.S COVID-19 vaccine or a placebo. This specimen consisted of peripheral blood, obtained in a trial of Ad26.COV2.S vaccine versus placebo. V and J are TRBV20-1 and TRBJ2-2, with TRBD1 as a possible D gene (5 bases). Here the CDR3 reads CSASRGVSGELFF. The DNA for the CDR3 is TGCAGTGCTAGTAGGGGCGTGTCCGGGGAGCTGTTTTTT.